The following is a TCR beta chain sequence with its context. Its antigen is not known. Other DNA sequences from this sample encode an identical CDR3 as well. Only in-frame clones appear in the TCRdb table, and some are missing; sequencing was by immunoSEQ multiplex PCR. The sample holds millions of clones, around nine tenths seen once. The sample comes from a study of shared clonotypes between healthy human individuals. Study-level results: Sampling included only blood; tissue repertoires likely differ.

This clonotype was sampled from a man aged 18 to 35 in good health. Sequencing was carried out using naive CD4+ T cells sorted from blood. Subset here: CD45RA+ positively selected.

CDR3 sequence reads: CASSVQGSSYEQYF. CDR3 in DNA: TGTGCCAGCAGCGTTCAGGGCAGCTCCTACGAGCAGTACTTC. The chain couples TRBV9 to TRBJ2-7, with D possibly matching TRBD1 (5 bases). Germline V gene sequence: CDR1 SGDLS, CDR2 YYNGEE. This CDR3 has 14 amino acids. Deletions cut 2 bases from V and 0 bases from J, with 9 bases between.